Sequencing of this TCR beta chain was carried out in a study of read filtering for tumor transcriptome and immune sequencing. This clonotype showed up many times. The ends were cut back, 0 bases at V and 0 bases at J, with 7 bases in the middle. The germline CDR1 and CDR2 sequences are SGHTA and FQGNSA. The CDR3 totals 15 residues. The library was built from 400 ng RNA with molecular barcoded adaptors for alpha/delta and beta/gamma chains. Via MiXCR, TCRdb re-called the reads, giving one row per CDR3 protein. The table shows about 86,000 distinct CDR3 sequences, with roughly an eighth occurring only once. Sampling of bone marrow took place during active disease in every patient.

Source material: a population of CD138-negative cells sorted from bone marrow. The chain links TRBV7-2 to TRBJ2-3; D not certain. This receptor was identified in a donor at least 40 years old with multiple myeloma. CDR3 residues: CASSLAPTSTDTQYF. The CDR3 coding sequence is TGTGCCAGCAGCTTAGCGCCTACTAGCACAGATACGCAGTATTTT.